The 7 T cell receptor beta chains given below trace back to one sample, sequenced in a study of blood T cell repertoires in COVID-19. TCRdb keeps only in-frame clones here, not all; method: immunoSEQ multiplex PCR. The sample includes fewer than 200,000 clones, roughly 75% seen only once; the top ten take around 6.3%. The material sequenced was peripheral blood. Receptor source: a man in his 70s with active or convalescent COVID-19.

The V gene is TRBV7-9, the J gene TRBJ1-3; tentatively, D is TRBD1 (6 bases). V was cut by 5 bases and J by 2 bases, with 13 bases left in between. The CDR3 totals 15 residues. Germline V CDR1 and CDR2: SEHNR, FQNEAQ (reference sequence). Written as DNA, the CDR3 is TGTGCCAGCAGCCCTTCAGGGGTACCTGGAAACACCATATATTTT. It is translated as CASSPSGVPGNTIYF.

The chain carries TRBV2 and TRBJ2-1; possibly TRBD2 for D (5 bases). This CDR3 is built from 15 residues. Germline-derived CDR1 and CDR2 are SNHLY and FYNNEI. V lost 4 bases, J lost 3 bases, and 13 bases lay in between. In nucleotides, the CDR3 is TGTGCCAGCAGTGGGTGGGCGGGTCTCTACAATGAGCAGTTCTTC. Translating gives CASSGWAGLYNEQFF.

Comments on this clone: The same CDR3 can be traced to other DNA sequences in this sample. This sequence joins TRBV6-5 and TRBJ2-3; D gene uncertain. Trimming stripped 0 bases from V and 2 bases from J, with 9 bases between. CDR1 and CDR2 from the germline V gene are MNHEY and SVGAGI. The CDR3 runs to 15 residues. The CDR3 DNA reads as TGTGCCAGCAGTTACTCGAAGCGATTCACAGATACGCAGTATTTT. Encoded protein: CASSYSKRFTDTQYF.

The chain carries TRBV30 and TRBJ1-1; 10 nucleotides match TRBD1. This CDR3 spans 14 amino acids. V gave up 4 bases and J gave up 6 bases; unmatched junction bases: 8. Germline V gene lookup returns CDR1 GTSNPN and CDR2 SVGIG (reference sequence). Here the CDR3 DNA reads TGTGCCTGGACAAGGACAGGGGGTGAGTCTGAAGCTTTCTTT. Its protein is CAWTRTGGESEAFF.

The chain employs TRBV5-5 and TRBJ2-7; 12 bases are a match to TRBD2. The V and J ends lost 3 bases and 6 bases, in that order; junction bases with no gene match: 1. Germline CDR1 and CDR2: SGHKS and YYEKEE (reference sequence). The CDR3 runs to 13 residues. In nucleotides, the CDR3 is TGTGCCAGCAGCTCGACTAGCGGGAGCGAGCAGTACTTC. The encoded protein is CASSSTSGSEQYF.

The J gene is TRBJ2-1, the V gene TRBV3-1 (or the pseudogene TRBV3-2); TRBD1 matches 7 bases. The CDR3 contains 15 residues. J gave up 9 bases and V 3 bases, and 11 bases lay outside the gene matches. The germline gives CDR1 LGHDT, CDR2 YNNKEL (reference sequence). This chain's CDR3 is CASSQNAGQALEQFF. DNA for the CDR3: TGTGCCAGCAGCCAGAATGCCGGACAGGCCCTTGAGCAGTTCTTC.

The V call is TRBV4-1, the J call TRBJ2-3, with TRBD2 matching 9 bases. V dropped 0 bases and J dropped 2; count of bases not matched to a gene: 6. CDR1 is MGHRA, CDR2 YSYEKL, per germline. The CDR3 totals 17 residues. DNA of the CDR3: TGCGCCAGCAGCCAAGAGGATCTAGCGGGGAACACAGATACGCAGTATTTT. Amino acid sequence: CASSQEDLAGNTDTQYF.